This paragraph reports one T cell receptor (beta chain). This entry comes from a study of blood T cell repertoires in COVID-19. Germline values: CDR1 KGHSH, CDR2 LQKENI. V was pared by 9 bases and J by 7 bases, with 6 bases of the junction left unmatched. The CDR3 sequence is 13 residues long. Here immunoSEQ multiplex PCR was the method, and the copy in TCRdb shows in-frame clones only, minus some. Altogether hundreds of thousands of clones are present, around 89% being singletons, with the ten largest covering 1.1%. Sequencing input: PBMCs or T cells enriched from blood (not recorded which). This clonotype was obtained from a man aged 25 to 40 who had recovered from COVID-19. V is TRBV18 and J is TRBJ1-4; 9 bases align to TRBD1. The CDR3 DNA reads TGTGCCAGTTTCCGGGACAGGGCTGAAAAACTGTTTTTT. Residues: CASFRDRAEKLFF. The variable domain in full, completed from reference TRBV18 and TRBJ1-4, reads NAGVMQNPRHLVRRRGQEARLRCSPMKGHSHVYWYRQLPEEGLKFMVYLQKENIIDESGMPKERFSAEFPKEGPSILRIQQVVRGDSAAYFCASFRDRAEKLFFGSGTQLSVL.